This paragraph reports one TCR beta chain. This clone was observed a single time. It lacks a known antigen. No base quality information exists; no much larger clone differs at one position. The data were obtained in a study of blood T cell repertoires in COVID-19 (dated by TCRdb to about 2020). At the level of the whole study: The collaborator samples originated in the United States, Italy and Spain and spanned the acute and convalescent phases of COVID-19. A de-identified subject ID, COVID-19 status, age in years and sex were almost always included in the sample metadata. The repertoires were released in a freely available public database meant as a resource for research on the immune response to SARS-CoV-2. Deeply sampled blood TCRbeta repertoires from subjects exposed to, actively infected with, or recovered from COVID-19 were included in the dataset. The samples were drawn from the first 160 participants of the ongoing ImmuneRACE study and from about 1,200 subjects provided by 6 global collaborators. Where HLA class I and class II types were available, the types were taken from metadata supplied by the sample provider, not from assay-based typing. The material from the prospective study consisted of cDNA or gDNA derived from T cells, B-cell-depleted T cells, or PBMCs. General study outcomes and caveats: The quantity of clinical and demographic metadata differed by source and by participant and was supplied without curation.

The immunoSEQ Assay, a bias-controlled multiplex PCR, was used to amplify TCRbeta CDR3 regions from genomic DNA. On the authors' methods: Nucleated cell counts per sample were estimated from amplification of reference gene primers within the assay. Sequence reads were collapsed and filtered to measure the absolute abundance of every unique TCRbeta CDR3 rearrangement. For each sample, productive Simpson clonality was calculated as the square root of Simpson's diversity index over productive rearrangements. The table was pulled from immuneACCESS by TCRdb, which kept in-frame rearrangements only. Such tables lose some clones; where checked, under half of the loss comes from unresolved V genes, and the rest has no known cause. The DNA was the basis for D and trimming; V, J and clone size are from that table. This sample comprises more than 250,000 clones, around 88% of them detected only once. The ten largest clones capture about 1.5% of the sample.

At one collaborating source in Seattle, patients were enrolled during active infection and were followed longitudinally through the course of disease. Whole blood was collected in K2EDTA tubes by collaborating institutions according to the institutions' own protocols. For TCRbeta analysis, collaborator samples were shipped as frozen whole blood, as isolated PBMCs, or as DNA extracted from either sample type. In the germline V gene (reference sequence), CDR1 corresponds to LNHDA and CDR2 to SQIVND. V lost 5 bases and J lost 9 bases; the stretch between them is 20 bases long. The CDR3 runs 16 residues from the cysteine to the phenylalanine. Of all the DNA, just the CDR3 is kept, 48 bases in frame from base 1.

The rearranged segments are TRBV19 and TRBJ1-6; a tentative D match to TRBD1 spans 6 bases. The sample comprised peripheral blood. This receptor was taken from a woman aged 25 to 45 with COVID-19, enrolled during active disease. CDR3 region: CASSVTNTGISSPLHF. DNA sequence: TGTGCCAGTAGTGTAACGAACACAGGGATAAGTTCACCCCTCCACTTT.